These T cell receptor beta chains were read from a single sample in a study of blood T cell repertoires in COVID-19. Here immunoSEQ multiplex PCR was the method, and the copy in TCRdb shows in-frame clones only, minus some. There are 80,000 or so clones in the sample; over 80% occur only once, and 9% lies in the top ten. Sequenced: peripheral blood. These TCRs come from a human donor in a cohort sampled during active COVID-19. The CDR3 runs from the conserved cysteine through the conserved F or W.

TRBV28	TRBJ2-1	CASSPPTSGTYNEQFF
TRBV7-2	TRBJ1-3	CASSYASQGPGGNTIYF
TRBV29-1	TRBJ1-2	CSGLGQGAWGYTF
TRBV4-1	TRBJ2-1	CASSQEGAQQFF
TRBV5-8	TRBJ2-4	CASSLGGTVKNIQYF
TRBV11-1	TRBJ2-6	CASSLSSGANVLTF
TRBV27	TRBJ2-5	CASSFGAQETQYF
TRBV2	TRBJ1-2	CASSEGGAGGYGYTF
TRBV5-4	TRBJ2-5	CASSFKQGQETQYF
TRBV7-8	TRBJ2-1	CASSLPISGRRNEQFF
TRBV9	TRBJ2-3	CASSLITGVGTDTQYF
TRBV24-1	TRBJ1-5	CATSSGGGANQPQHF
TRBV5-1	TRBJ1-5	CASSLSGNQPQHF
TRBV12-5	TRBJ1-2	CASGFDTGSHTF
TRBV30	TRBJ1-6	CAWSVRDTGRNSPLHF
TRBV5-1	TRBJ1-1	CASSGTSGVRPEAFF